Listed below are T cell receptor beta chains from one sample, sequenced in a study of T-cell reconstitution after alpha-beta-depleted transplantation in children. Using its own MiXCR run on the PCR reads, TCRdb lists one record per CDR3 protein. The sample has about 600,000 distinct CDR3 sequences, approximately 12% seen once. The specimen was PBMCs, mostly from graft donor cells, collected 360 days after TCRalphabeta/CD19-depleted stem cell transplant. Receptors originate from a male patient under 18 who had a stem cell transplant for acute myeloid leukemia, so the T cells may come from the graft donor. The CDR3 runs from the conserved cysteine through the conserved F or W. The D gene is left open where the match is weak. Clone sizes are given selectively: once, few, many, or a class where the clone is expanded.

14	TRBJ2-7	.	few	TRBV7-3	TGTGCCAGCAGCTTAACTAGCTATGTCGGCGAGCAGTACTTC	CASSLTSYVGEQYF
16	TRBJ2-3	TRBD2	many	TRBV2	TGTGCCAGCAGTGACCGGGCGCCGGGGGGAACAGATACGCAGTATTTT	CASSDRAPGGTDTQYF
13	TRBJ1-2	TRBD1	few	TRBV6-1	TGTGCCAGCAGAGACGACAGGGTGCATGGCTACACCTTC	CASRDDRVHGYTF
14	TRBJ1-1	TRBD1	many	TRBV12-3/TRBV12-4	TGTGCCAGCCGGGACAGGGGAAGGAACACTGAAGCTTTCTTT	CASRDRGRNTEAFF
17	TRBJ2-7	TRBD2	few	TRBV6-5	TGTGCCAGCAGTTACTCCGGGCTAGCGGGAGGGATCCACGAGCAGTACTTC	CASSYSGLAGGIHEQYF
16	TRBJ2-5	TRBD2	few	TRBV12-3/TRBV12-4	TGTGCCAGCAGTAGCGGCGACCTAGCGGGAGTAGAGACCCAGTACTTC	CASSSGDLAGVETQYF
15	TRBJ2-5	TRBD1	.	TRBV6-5	TGTGCCAGCAGTTCAACAGGACAGGGCCAAGAGACCCAGTACTTC	CASSSTGQGQETQYF
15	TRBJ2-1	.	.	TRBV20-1	TGCAGTGCCTTGCCCGAGGTACTAGCCTCAAATGAGCAGTTCTTC	CSALPEVLASNEQFF
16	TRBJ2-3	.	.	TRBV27	TGTGCCAGCAGTTTATCTGGCGGGTATTTCGCAGATACGCAGTATTTT	CASSLSGGYFADTQYF
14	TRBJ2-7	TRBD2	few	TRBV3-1	TGTGCCAGCAGCCTACTAGCGGGACCCGGCGAGCAGTACTTC	CASSLLAGPGEQYF
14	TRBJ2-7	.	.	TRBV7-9	TGTGCCAGCAGGAACGACCTCAGCCCCTACGAGCAGTACTTC	CASRNDLSPYEQYF
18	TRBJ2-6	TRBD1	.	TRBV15	TGTGCCACCAGCCGGCCGGGACAGGGGGTATCTGGGGCCAACGTCCTGACTTTC	CATSRPGQGVSGANVLTF
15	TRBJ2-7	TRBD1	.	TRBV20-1	TGCAGTGCTGAGGGCCGGGACAGGGTTCTCTCCGAGCAGTACTTC	CSAEGRDRVLSEQYF
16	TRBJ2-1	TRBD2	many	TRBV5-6	TGTGCCAGCAGCTTGGCCACGGGAGGGGCCTACAATGAGCAGTTCTTC	CASSLATGGAYNEQFF
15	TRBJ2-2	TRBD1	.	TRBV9	TGTGCCAGCAGCGCCGGGACAGGGTTTACCGGGGAGCTGTTTTTT	CASSAGTGFTGELFF
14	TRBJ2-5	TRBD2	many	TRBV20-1	TGCAGTGCTAGTGGTTGGGCGGGAGAAAAGACCCAGTACTTC	CSASGWAGEKTQYF
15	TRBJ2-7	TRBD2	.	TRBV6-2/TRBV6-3	TGTGCCAGCAAACCTGGGGCGGGAGCCTTCTACGAGCAGTACTTC	CASKPGAGAFYEQYF
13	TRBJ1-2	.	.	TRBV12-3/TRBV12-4	TGTGCCAGCAGTCCGACAGTAACCTATGGCTACACCTTC	CASSPTVTYGYTF
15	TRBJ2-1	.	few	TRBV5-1	TGCGCCAGCAGCTTGTTAGGGCGGGGATACAATGAGCAGTTCTTC	CASSLLGRGYNEQFF
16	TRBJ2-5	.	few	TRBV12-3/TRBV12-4	TGTGCCAGCAGTTCCTTCGGACAGACCCTAAAAGAGACCCAGTACTTC	CASSSFGQTLKETQYF
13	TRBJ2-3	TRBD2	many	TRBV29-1	TGCAGCGTAGATAGCGGGGACCCGGGTACGCAGTATTTT	CSVDSGDPGTQYF
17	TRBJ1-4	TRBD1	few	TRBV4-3	TGCGCCAGCAGCCCGACAGGGGGCGAACCTCCGAATGAAAAACTGTTTTTT	CASSPTGGEPPNEKLFF
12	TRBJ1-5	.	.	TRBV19	TGTGCCAGTAGTATAGATAGTCGGCGACAGCATTTT	CASSIDSRRQHF
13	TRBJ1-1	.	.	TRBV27	TGTGCCACCAAGGGGGTGTACACCCTGGACGCTTTCTTT	CATKGVYTLDAFF
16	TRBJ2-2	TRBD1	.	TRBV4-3	TGCGCCAGCAGCCCGGCGACAGGGGGCAGAACCGGGGAGCTGTTTTTT	CASSPATGGRTGELFF
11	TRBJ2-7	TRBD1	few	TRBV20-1	TGCAGTGCGGGGACAGGGGTCGAGCAGTACTTC	CSAGTGVEQYF
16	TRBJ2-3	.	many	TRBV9	TGTGCCAGCAGCTCCCCGAGGTACTACAGGGTGGATACGCAGTATTTT	CASSSPRYYRVDTQYF
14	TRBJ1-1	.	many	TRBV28	TGTGCCAGCCACCTACAGGGACTGAACACTGAAGCTTTCTTT	CASHLQGLNTEAFF
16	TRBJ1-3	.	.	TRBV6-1	TGTGCCAGCAGTCGGAAGGACGGCATCTCTGGAAACACCATATATTTT	CASSRKDGISGNTIYF
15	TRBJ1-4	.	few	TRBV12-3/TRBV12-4	TGTGCCAGCAGTTTTAGGGGGACATCGAATGAAAAACTGTTTTTT	CASSFRGTSNEKLFF
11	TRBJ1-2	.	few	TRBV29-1	TGCAGCGCACGGACGGACTATGGCTACACCTTC	CSARTDYGYTF
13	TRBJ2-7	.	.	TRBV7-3	TGTGCCAGCAGCTTAAAGGGAGGAGGAGAGCAGTACTTC	CASSLKGGGEQYF
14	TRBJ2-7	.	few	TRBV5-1	TGCGCCAGCAGCTCCTCTGGATTATTCTACGAGCAGTACTTC	CASSSSGLFYEQYF
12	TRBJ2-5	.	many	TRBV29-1	TGCAGCGTTGAACAGGGTTCTGAGACCCAGTACTTC	CSVEQGSETQYF
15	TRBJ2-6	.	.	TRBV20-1	TGCAGTGCTAGAGGGGTTTACTCTGGGGCCAACGTCCTGACTTTC	CSARGVYSGANVLTF
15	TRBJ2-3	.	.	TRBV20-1	TGCAGTGCTAGAGTTTGGCGAGAAACAACAGATACGCAGTATTTT	CSARVWRETTDTQYF
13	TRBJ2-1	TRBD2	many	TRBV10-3	TGTGCCACCGGACTAGCATCCGAAAATGAGCAGTTCTTC	CATGLASENEQFF
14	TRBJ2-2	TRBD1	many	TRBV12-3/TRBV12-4	TGTGCCAGCAGTCGGCAGGGGGCGAACGGGGAGCTGTTTTTT	CASSRQGANGELFF
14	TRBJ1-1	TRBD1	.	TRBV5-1	TGCGCCAGCAGCGCCACAGGGGGCCGGACTGAAGCTTTCTTT	CASSATGGRTEAFF
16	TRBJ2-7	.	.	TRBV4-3	TGCGCCAGCAGCCAAGTTTCCGGGACACCTACCTACGAGCAGTACTTC	CASSQVSGTPTYEQYF
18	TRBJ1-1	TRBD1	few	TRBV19	TGTGCCACCGGACAGGGAGGAGGCTTTTTTGATCCTAACACTGAAGCTTTCTTT	CATGQGGGFFDPNTEAFF